The 11 T cell receptor beta chains listed next were all sequenced from one sample in a study of response to subunit inactivated influenza vaccine. MiXCR, applied by TCRdb to the RT-PCR reads, yields one record per CDR3 protein. Here the sample spans under 550,000 distinct CDR3 sequences, 7.6% being singletons. The source material was PBMCs from blood, sampled less than 30 months after vaccination. The source of these receptors is a man between 50 and 75 years old who received an inactivated influenza vaccine.

V and J are TRBV12-3 or TRBV12-4 and TRBJ2-1; 11 positions match TRBD2. V shed 4 bases, J shed 10 bases, and the junction held 12 bases outside the gene matches. The CDR3 length is 16 residues. The CDR3 here is CASSSMTSGESKEQFF. In DNA form, the CDR3 reads TGTGCCAGCAGTTCCATGACTAGCGGGGAGTCGAAAGAGCAGTTCTTC.

Details on this clonotype: This likely comes from a read error, as the CDR3 has no conserved phenylalanine or tryptophan at its end. The chain carries TRBV6-2 or TRBV6-3 and TRBJ2-4, with 9 bases identical to TRBD1. This CDR3 spans 12 amino acids. The germline gives CDR1 MNHEY, CDR2 SVGEGT. J was trimmed by 8 bases and V by 6 bases; bases with no gene match: 2. Here the CDR3 DNA reads TGTGCCAGCAGACAGGGGGCTGACATTCAGTACCTC. It translates to CASRQGADIQYL.

In its sample, this clonotype was seen a few times. The rearrangement joins TRBV11-2 to TRBJ2-3; D is unresolved. CDR3 size: 16 residues. V lost 1 base and J 0 bases, leaving 11 bases between the germline ends. Germline CDR1 is SGHAT and CDR2 is FQNNGV. CDR3 coding DNA: TGTGCCAGCAGCTTAGTCTCATCTAGGAGCACAGATACGCAGTATTTT. This sequence encodes CASSLVSSRSTDTQYF.

The V and J genes are TRBV5-1 and TRBJ1-1; D ambiguous. The CDR3 spans 15 residues. Germline-derived CDR1 and CDR2 are SGHRS and YFSETQ. Trimming removed 0 bases from V and 5 bases from J, with 14 bases in between. CDR3 loop: CASSLAGERGTEAFF. The CDR3 nucleotides are TGCGCCAGCAGCTTGGCCGGGGAAAGAGGGACTGAAGCTTTCTTT.

J is TRBJ1-2 and V is TRBV11-2, with 7 positions matching TRBD1. CDR1 is SGHAT, CDR2 FQNNGV, per germline. The CDR3 length is 14 residues. The J segment lost 4 bases and the V segment lost 8 bases, leaving 10 bases of the junction unmatched. The CDR3 DNA reads TGTGCCAGCGGCACAGGGGCTCTAGGCTATGGCTACACCTTC. Residues: CASGTGALGYGYTF.

V and J are TRBV20-1 and TRBJ1-1, with D unclear. This CDR3 has 13 amino acids. V was clipped by 2 bases and J by 0 bases, with 7 bases between them. Germline CDR1 DFQATT, CDR2 SNEGSKA (reference sequence). Here the CDR3 DNA reads TGCAGTGCTAGACGCCGGATGAACACTGAAGCTTTCTTT. Translation gives CSARRRMNTEAFF.

This clonotype was detected a few times. The gene calls are TRBV6-4 and TRBJ2-1; TRBD1 is a possible D gene (6 bases). The length of the CDR3 is 13 residues. V was shortened by 8 bases and J by 6 bases, with 14 bases between the two germline ends. Germline V CDR1 and CDR2: MRHNA, SNTAGT. The CDR3, as DNA: TGTGCCAGCGCAAGCAGGGGTGGCAATGAGCAGTTCTTC. Residues: CASASRGGNEQFF.

There are many counts of this clonotype. This chain uses TRBV29-1 with TRBJ2-5; D possibly corresponds to TRBD2 (6 bases). The CDR3 loop spans 13 amino acids. The germline V and J ends were trimmed by 3 bases and 4 bases, with 12 bases remaining between them. Per the germline V gene, CDR1 is SQVTM and CDR2 is ANQGSEA. CDR3 loop: CSVDPGRGETQYF. For the CDR3, the DNA is TGCAGCGTTGACCCCGGGAGAGGAGAGACCCAGTACTTC.

The rearrangement joins TRBV10-3 to TRBJ2-7; possibly TRBD1 or TRBD2 for D (5 bases each). CDR1 and CDR2 (germline): ENHRY, SYGVKD. The CDR3 extends over 12 amino acids. V lost 8 bases to trimming and J lost 2 bases, with 10 bases between them. The CDR3 protein is CAIGDQPYEQYF. CDR3 DNA: TGTGCCATCGGGGACCAACCCTACGAGCAGTACTTC.

In this sample, this clonotype turned up a few times. V gene TRBV7-8 combines with J gene TRBJ2-1; D is unresolved. The CDR3 is made up of 16 amino acids. V gave up 5 bases and J gave up 4 bases, with 18 bases separating them. Germline assignment: CDR1 SGHVS and CDR2 FQNEAQ. CDR3 coding DNA: TGTGCCAGCAGCCTTTCCATACTGGTCCGTTACAATGAGCAGTTCTTC. Translating it yields CASSLSILVRYNEQFF. Looking up the rest from reference TRBV7-8 and TRBJ2-1 gives the full variable domain: GAGVSQSPRYKVAKRGQDVALRCDPISGHVSLFWYQQALGQGPEFLTYFQNEAQLDKSGLPSDRFFAERPEGSVSTLKIQRTQQEDSAVYLCASSLSILVRYNEQFFGPGTRLTVL.

This clonotype was seen more than once but under ten times. V and J are TRBV3-1 and TRBJ1-1, with 7 bases fitting TRBD1. Per the germline V gene, CDR1 is LGHDT and CDR2 is YNNKEL (reference sequence). This CDR3 comprises 14 residues. V shed 4 bases, J shed 4 bases, and the junction held 6 bases outside the gene matches. The CDR3 DNA follows: TGTGCCAGCAGCCGCAGCCGGGACAGCACTGAAGCTTTCTTT. Protein sequence: CASSRSRDSTEAFF.